This T cell receptor beta chain was documented in a study of T cell responses to AZD1222 COVID-19 vaccine (dated by TCRdb to the early 2020s). Study-level background: Because spike-specific TCR depth and breadth did not differ between the two schedules, AZD1222 recipients who got a second dose at roughly 4 weeks were pooled with those who got a second dose at roughly 12 weeks. Trial participants were enrolled by age into subgroups of 18-55, 56-69 and 70-plus years, and around 150, 29 and 61 TCR-sequenced participants, respectively, were included in these subgroups. TCR sequencing was performed for about 250 trial participants, of whom 200 to 220 were given two doses of AZD1222 and around 25 were given two doses of MenACWY control vaccine.

The CDR3 contains 13 residues, cysteine and phenylalanine counted. The CDR3 DNA has 39 bases and is translated from base 1. V is reduced by 3 bases and J by 6 bases, leaving a spacing of 12 bases between them. CDR1 and CDR2, per the germline V gene (reference sequence), are GTSNPN and SVGIG. The CDR3 regions of human TCRbeta chains were analyzed by immunosequencing. The paper's processing steps were these. TCRs in the repertoires were matched against a reference library of SARS-CoV-2-specific TCRs that had been generated with the MIRA antigen-specificity platform. Breadth was defined as the fraction of unique TCRs that were SARS-CoV-2-associated, and depth was defined as the fraction of total T cells that were SARS-CoV-2-associated. Using the MIRA data, each spike-specific TCR was mapped to the spike region that the TCR reacts to and placed in a CD4 or CD8 class. Log10-transformed breadth and depth values were compared by one-way ANOVA with Sidak's multiple comparisons tests. Held by TCRdb, this immuneACCESS table contains in-frame sequences only and omits some clones. Under half of the omission traces to an unresolved V gene where checked; the cause of the rest is unknown. V and J calls and clone size are as listed in that table; D and trimming were resolved from the DNA. This sample lists about 150,000 clones; 80% to 95% were detected once. Together, the top ten hold approximately 2.2% of the sample.

Regarding this clone: The antigen it recognizes is unknown. No base quality values were provided; no much bigger clone lies one nucleotide off.

This specimen's time point label, interpreted: baseline before first vaccination. Vaccinee samples were obtained from the UK trials COV001 and COV002, which included a single-blind randomized controlled phase 2/3 trial of AZD1222 (ChAdOx1 nCoV-19) in healthy adults. Trial participant PBMC samples were collected at day 0 and day 28 after the second dose for TCRbeta chain sequencing. Findings and caveats that apply to the study as a whole: Reportedly, close to half of the unique spike-specific TCRs recognized epitopes lying outside the regions that are mutated in the B.1.351 and B.1.1.7 variants. Conclusions about previously exposed vaccinees are limited, since just a handful of AZD1222 recipients were seropositive for SARS-CoV-2 at baseline. After two AZD1222 doses, spike-specific TCR breadth and depth were significantly higher than at day 0 and than in MenACWY recipients. CD4 TCRs associated with the vaccine covered the entire spike protein, and the dominant responses were in regions 160-218 and 743-854. No day 14 peak-response samples were available, so repertoires were characterized only after the peak T cell response. Participants were mostly white British, with more females than males. The authors suggested clonal diversity may have been underestimated. The 56-69-year group was small, and its depth increase did not reach significance, likely because of low power.

The sequences come from peripheral blood, collected on day 0 of AZD1222 vaccination. The chain was built from TRBV30 and TRBJ2-1; a tentative D match to TRBD2 spans 6 bases. This receptor was identified in an adult in good health. The nucleotides are TGTGCCTGGAGCTCCGATAGCGGCAATGAGCAGTTCTTC. Its protein reads: CAWSSDSGNEQFF.